This passage covers 32 T cell receptor beta chains from one sample sequenced in a study of naive and memory T cell subsets. Findings and limits, study-wide: Possibly reflecting memory cells re-expressing CD45RA, a few larger clonotypes occurred in naive repertoires, especially CD8.

Both TRBC1 and TRBC2 were covered by a beta constant-region primer of two equimolar oligonucleotides. Ligated cDNA was amplified by four rounds of PCR with nested alpha and beta constant-region primers and SP2. MiXCR, applied by TCRdb to the UMI-ligation and nested PCR reads, yields one record per CDR3 protein. Of 95,000 to 110,000 distinct CDR3 sequences listed, roughly 15% are singletons. The antigens for these receptors are not known. Sequencing used naive CD8+ T cells from blood. The source of these receptors is a human donor in good health.

This clonotype was recorded a few times. V gene TRBV7-2 combines with J gene TRBJ1-1; D gene unclear. CDR1 and CDR2 from the germline V gene are SGHTA and FQGNSA. The CDR3 consists of 11 residues. Trimming removed 1 base at V and 7 bases at J, with 4 bases between. DNA for the CDR3: TGTGCCAGCAGCTTAGTGGTTGAAGCTTTCTTT. It encodes CASSLVVEAFF.

This clonotype was detected many times. The rearrangement uses TRBV7-8 and TRBJ2-1, with D hard to call. The CDR3 extends over 15 amino acids. V lost 5 bases and J 0 bases, leaving 11 bases between the germline ends. Germline V CDR1 and CDR2: SGHVS, FQNEAQ. The CDR3 coding sequence is TGTGCCAGCAGCCCCTACATGAGCTCCTACAATGAGCAGTTCTTC. Translating gives CASSPYMSSYNEQFF. Combining the CDR3 with reference TRBV7-8 and TRBJ2-1 gives the whole variable domain GAGVSQSPRYKVAKRGQDVALRCDPISGHVSLFWYQQALGQGPEFLTYFQNEAQLDKSGLPSDRFFAERPEGSVSTLKIQRTQQEDSAVYLCASSPYMSSYNEQFFGPGTRLTVL.

This chain connects TRBV6-2 or TRBV6-3 to TRBJ2-1; 10 bases map to TRBD1. Germline CDR1 reads MNHEY; CDR2 reads SVGEGT. The CDR3 loop spans 16 amino acids. Trimming cost V 2 bases and J 9 bases; bases outside gene matches: 10. In DNA form, the CDR3 reads TGTGCCAGCAGTTACCCTAGGACAGGGGGTGAGGGTGAGCAGTTCTTC. As protein: CASSYPRTGGEGEQFF.

This clonotype was counted between two and nine times. V is TRBV28 and J is TRBJ2-1, with TRBD2 identical over 7 bases. Germline-derived CDR1 and CDR2 are MDHEN and SYDVKM. V shed 5 bases and J 1 base; nucleotides not matched to a gene: 8. This CDR3 has 16 residues. The CDR3 reads CASSPDLAASYNEQFF. CDR3 DNA: TGTGCCAGCAGTCCGGACCTAGCGGCGTCCTACAATGAGCAGTTCTTC.

This clonotype has just a few counts. The chain recombines TRBV27 with TRBJ1-1; D not certain. With 4 bases removed from V and 4 bases from J, the gap between germline ends came to 10 bases. The CDR3 loop spans 13 amino acids. CDR1 is MNHEY and CDR2 is SMNVEV in the germline V gene (reference sequence). CDR3 in amino acids: CASSSPLGTEAFF. CDR3 coding DNA: TGTGCCAGCAGTTCCCCCCTGGGCACTGAAGCTTTCTTT.

This clonotype was found many times. The chain uses TRBV12-3 or TRBV12-4 and TRBJ2-7, with D unresolved. V lost 6 bases, J lost 3 bases, and 6 bases lay in between. There are 11 residues in the CDR3. The CDR3 here is CASSPNYEQYF. In DNA form, the CDR3 reads TGTGCCAGCAGCCCTAACTACGAGCAGTACTTC.

This clonotype was observed a handful of times. The chain has TRBV10-3 and TRBJ2-4, with 7 bases identical to TRBD2. Trimming at V came to 4 bases and at J to 7 bases, leaving 10 bases not matched to a gene. The CDR3 length is 15 residues. The germline V gene encodes CDR1 ENHRY and CDR2 SYGVKD. CDR3 in amino acids: CAISGTGTNNNIQYF. DNA of the CDR3: TGTGCCATCAGTGGGACCGGGACTAACAACAACATTCAGTACTTC.

The CDR3: CASSGLGLPTDTQYF. The CDR3 coding sequence is TGTGCCAGCAGTGGACTAGGACTACCCACAGATACGCAGTATTTT. The chain uses TRBV6-1 and TRBJ2-3, with a tentative D call TRBD2 (6 bases). Germline CDR1 is MNHNS and CDR2 is SASEGT. With 4 bases removed from V and 2 bases from J, the gap between germline ends came to 13 bases. The CDR3 is made up of 15 amino acids.

The J gene is TRBJ1-3, the V gene TRBV9; a possible D gene is TRBD1 (5 bases). The CDR3 has 17 residues. Trimming left V 0 bases short and J 0 bases short, with 13 bases between. Germline V gene lookup returns CDR1 SGDLS and CDR2 YYNGEE. CDR3 amino acids: CASSVALDRPSGNTIYF. CDR3 coding DNA: TGTGCCAGCAGCGTAGCTCTCGACAGACCCTCTGGAAACACCATATATTTT.

This clonotype was observed a few times. This chain links TRBV4-3 with TRBJ2-5, with D perhaps TRBD1 or TRBD2 (6 bases each). Germline V gene lookup returns CDR1 LGHNA and CDR2 YSLEER. The CDR3 length is 16 residues. V was shortened by 0 bases and J by 7 bases, with 18 bases between the two germline ends. CDR3 nucleotides: TGCGCCAGCAGCCAAGATAGGGGGGCCCTTGAGGGGACCCAGTACTTC. Its translation is CASSQDRGALEGTQYF.

There are many counts of this clonotype. The J gene is TRBJ2-1, the V gene TRBV12-3 or TRBV12-4; 8 positions match TRBD2. The CDR3 is 15 residues long. J gave up 8 bases and V 8 bases, and 14 bases lay outside the gene matches. This CDR3 is CASGKREWAGDEQFF. CDR3 coding DNA: TGTGCCAGCGGGAAGCGGGAGTGGGCGGGCGATGAGCAGTTCTTC.

This clonotype was detected only a few times. V and J are TRBV10-3 and TRBJ1-3; TRBD1 is a possible D gene (6 bases). The V and J ends lost 7 bases and 1 base respectively, with 11 bases between them. The CDR3 contains 14 residues. Germline loops: CDR1 ENHRY, CDR2 SYGVKD. This CDR3 reads CAITPGQSGNTIYF. The DNA of the CDR3 is TGTGCCATCACCCCGGGACAATCTGGAAACACCATATATTTT.

This chain connects TRBV6-6 to TRBJ2-1; 9 bases match TRBD2. With V trimmed by 2 bases and J by 7 bases, 12 bases remained unmatched. CDR1 MNHNY and CDR2 SVGAGI come from the germline V gene (reference sequence). This CDR3 is 17 amino acids long. CDR3: CASSYEPGWSGRNEQFF. CDR3 DNA sequence: TGTGCCAGCAGTTACGAGCCCGGCTGGAGCGGGAGGAATGAGCAGTTCTTC.

A few counts support this clonotype. This chain uses TRBV12-3 or TRBV12-4 with TRBJ2-1; 8 positions match TRBD2. The CDR3 loop spans 17 amino acids. The junction had 13 bases not matched to a gene; V was cut back by 3 bases and J by 6 bases. CDR3 bases: TGTGCCAGCAGTTTCGGAGGGTATAGCGGGGTAGGCAATGAGCAGTTCTTC. It specifies CASSFGGYSGVGNEQFF.

This clonotype was observed a handful of times. The chain joins TRBV4-2 to TRBJ2-1; the match to TRBD2 covers 8 bases. From germline, CDR1 is LGHNA and CDR2 YNFKEQ. V gave up 0 bases and J gave up 2 bases; unmatched junction bases: 3. This CDR3 region has 16 residues. This CDR3 reads CASSQEAGAPYNEQFF. The DNA of the CDR3 is TGTGCCAGCAGCCAAGAAGCGGGAGCCCCCTACAATGAGCAGTTCTTC.

This clonotype was seen a handful of times. V gene TRBV20-1 combines with J gene TRBJ1-1; tentatively, D is TRBD1 (5 bases). This CDR3 is 13 amino acids long. Germline V lookup: CDR1 DFQATT, CDR2 SNEGSKA (reference sequence). Deletions cut 0 bases from V and 10 bases from J, with 15 bases between. CDR3 protein: CSARDFDGGAAFF. The CDR3 DNA reads TGCAGTGCTAGAGACTTTGACGGAGGGGCAGCTTTCTTT.

This clonotype has just a few counts. The chain links TRBV29-1 to TRBJ1-1; D perhaps matches TRBD1 (5 bases). Germline CDR1 and CDR2: SQVTM and ANQGSEA. The CDR3 length is 11 residues. V dropped 8 bases and J dropped 3 bases, with 10 bases sitting between them. In nucleotides, the CDR3 is TGCAGCTCCCTGGGGGACACTGAAGCTTTCTTT. It codes for CSSLGDTEAFF.

This clonotype was detected a few times. This chain connects TRBV24-1 to TRBJ2-5; no firm D call. CDR1 is KGHDR, CDR2 SFDVKD, per germline. V was clipped by 4 bases and J by 4 bases, with 6 bases between them. The CDR3 totals 12 residues. The CDR3: CATSEGVETQYF. The CDR3 coding sequence is TGTGCCACCAGTGAAGGTGTAGAGACCCAGTACTTC.

This clonotype was detected only a few times. V gene TRBV27 combines with J gene TRBJ2-3; D remains unclear. Germline CDR1 reads MNHEY; CDR2 reads SMNVEV (reference sequence). Trimming shortened V by 8 bases and J by 2 bases, and 5 bases separated the two germline ends. This CDR3 is 11 amino acids long. The CDR3 DNA reads as TGTGCCAGCGGGCACACAGATACGCAGTATTTT. This encodes CASGHTDTQYF.

This clonotype was recorded a few times. The chain carries TRBV7-2 and TRBJ2-3, with no clear D. Trimming took off 5 bases at V and 0 bases at J, with 9 bases between the two ends. The CDR3 is 14 amino acids. CDR1 and CDR2 (germline): SGHTA, FQGNSA. The chain's CDR3 is CASSPDRSTDTQYF. The CDR3 bases are TGTGCCAGCAGCCCCGACCGAAGCACAGATACGCAGTATTTT.

The chain combines TRBV14 with TRBJ2-1, with D perhaps given as TRBD1 or TRBD2 (5 bases each). V was shortened by 1 base and J by 2 bases, with 6 bases between the two germline ends. This CDR3 contains 14 residues. In germline, CDR1 is SGHDN, CDR2 FVKESK. CDR3 amino acids: CASSQVGPYNEQFF. The CDR3 DNA sequence: TGTGCCAGCAGCCAAGTGGGACCCTACAATGAGCAGTTCTTC. Together with reference TRBV14 and TRBJ2-1, the CDR3 gives the full variable domain: EAGVTQFPSHSVIEKGQTVTLRCDPISGHDNLYWYRRVMGKEIKFLLHFVKESKQDESGMPNNRFLAERTGGTYSTLKVQPAELEDSGVYFCASSQVGPYNEQFFGPGTRLTVL.

The J gene is TRBJ1-3, the V gene TRBV4-3; tentative D call: TRBD1 (5 bases). Germline V gives CDR1 LGHNA, CDR2 YSLEER. Trimming stripped 3 bases from V and 0 bases from J, with 15 bases between. The CDR3 is 17 residues long. The CDR3 sequence: CASSHSPRDHSGNTIYF. In nucleotides, the CDR3 is TGCGCCAGCAGCCACTCCCCCCGGGACCACTCTGGAAACACCATATATTTT.

This clonotype has a count of ten or more. The chain joins TRBV11-2 to TRBJ2-5; 9 nucleotides agree with TRBD2. The CDR3 is made up of 15 amino acids. V was clipped by 2 bases and J by 1 base; unmatched bases: 2. Looked up from germline, CDR1 is SGHAT and CDR2 is FQNNGV. The DNA of the CDR3 is TGTGCCAGCAGCTTACTAGCGGGGATCCAAGAGACCCAGTACTTC. Encoded protein: CASSLLAGIQETQYF.

The J gene is TRBJ1-5, the V gene TRBV20-1; 11 positions match TRBD1. Trimming at V came to 3 bases and at J to 2 bases, leaving 12 bases not matched to a gene. CDR3 size: 18 residues. Germline V lookup: CDR1 DFQATT, CDR2 SNEGSKA (reference sequence). The CDR3 spells CSASRTDRGPGGNQPQHF. DNA for the CDR3: TGCAGTGCTAGTAGGACGGACAGGGGGCCAGGGGGCAATCAGCCCCAGCATTTT.

In this sample, this clonotype turned up a few times. V and J are TRBV19 and TRBJ2-1, with 7 bases fitting TRBD1. Per the germline V gene, CDR1 is LNHDA and CDR2 is SQIVND (reference sequence). This CDR3 contains 11 residues. V shed 6 bases, J shed 9 bases, and the junction held 2 bases outside the gene matches. CDR3 DNA sequence: TGTGCCAGTAGCAGGGGGTTTGAGCAGTTCTTC. Translated: CASSRGFEQFF.

The V and J genes are TRBV20-1 and TRBJ1-3, with 10 bases aligning to TRBD1. Trimming at V came to 0 bases and at J to 0 bases, leaving 5 bases not matched to a gene. The germline gives CDR1 DFQATT, CDR2 SNEGSKA (reference sequence). The length of the CDR3 is 17 residues. Written as DNA, the CDR3 is TGCAGTGCTAGAGAGGGGACAGGGGAGCTCTCTGGAAACACCATATATTTT. It codes for CSAREGTGELSGNTIYF.

The chain couples TRBV9 to TRBJ1-2; 7 bases fit TRBD1. This CDR3 has 14 residues. From germline, CDR1 is SGDLS and CDR2 YYNGEE. V dropped 4 bases and J dropped 4; count of bases not matched to a gene: 7. In DNA, the CDR3 is TGTGCCAGCAGCCCAGGGGGGGTCGGCTATGGCTACACCTTC. Translating it yields CASSPGGVGYGYTF.

The chain couples TRBV27 to TRBJ2-7, with D possibly matching TRBD1 (5 bases). V was trimmed by 5 bases and J by 6 bases, leaving 23 bases between them. The CDR3 has 16 residues. In germline, CDR1 is MNHEY, CDR2 SMNVEV (reference sequence). This CDR3 is CASSAALRTIAFEQYF. As DNA, the CDR3 is TGTGCCAGCAGTGCTGCCCTCCGGACAATTGCTTTCGAGCAGTACTTC.

CDR3: CSARGGGRDVREQYF. Written as DNA, the CDR3 is TGCAGTGCTAGAGGAGGGGGCAGGGACGTCCGGGAGCAGTACTTC. The J gene is TRBJ2-7, the V gene TRBV20-1; 7 bases are shared with TRBD1. Trimming cost V 1 base and J 7 bases; bases outside gene matches: 13. CDR1 is DFQATT and CDR2 is SNEGSKA in the germline V gene (reference sequence). This CDR3 spans 15 amino acids.

This clonotype has a handful of counts. The gene calls are TRBV28 and TRBJ2-7; D is uncertain. The CDR3 is made up of 12 amino acids. V dropped 3 bases and J dropped 3 bases, with 6 bases sitting between them. Germline V gene lookup returns CDR1 MDHEN and CDR2 SYDVKM. The CDR3 region has the DNA TGTGCCAGCAGTTTCAACTTCTACGAGCAGTACTTC. It encodes CASSFNFYEQYF.

This clonotype was counted a few times. The rearrangement links TRBV6-6 to TRBJ2-2; the D is unclear. V gave up 7 bases and J gave up 7 bases, with 4 bases separating them. CDR1 MNHNY and CDR2 SVGAGI come from the germline V gene (reference sequence). The length of the CDR3 is 10 residues. The CDR3 here is CASIGGELFF. As DNA, the CDR3 is TGTGCCAGCATAGGCGGGGAGCTGTTTTTT.

Ten or more counts support this clonotype. The chain couples TRBV20-1 to TRBJ1-1; TRBD1 agrees at 7 bases. Per germline, CDR1 DFQATT and CDR2 SNEGSKA (reference sequence). V gave up 6 bases and J gave up 5 bases; unmatched junction bases: 9. This CDR3 is 13 amino acids long. CDR3 sequence reads: CSAGDSERTEAFF. CDR3 in DNA: TGCAGTGCCGGGGACAGTGAACGGACTGAAGCTTTCTTT.